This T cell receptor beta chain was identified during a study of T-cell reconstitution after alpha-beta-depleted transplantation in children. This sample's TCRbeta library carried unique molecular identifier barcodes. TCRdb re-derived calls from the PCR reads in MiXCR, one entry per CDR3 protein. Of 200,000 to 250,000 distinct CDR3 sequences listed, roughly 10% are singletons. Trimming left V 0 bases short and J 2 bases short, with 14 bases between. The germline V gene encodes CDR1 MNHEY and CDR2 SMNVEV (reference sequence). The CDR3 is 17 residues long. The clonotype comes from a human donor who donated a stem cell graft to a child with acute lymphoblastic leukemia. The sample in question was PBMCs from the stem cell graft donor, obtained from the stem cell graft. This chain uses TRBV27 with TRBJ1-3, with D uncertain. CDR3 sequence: CASSLSGAPSTGNTIYF. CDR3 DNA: TGTGCCAGCAGTTTATCGGGCGCACCATCGACTGGAAACACCATATATTTT.